This is a list of T cell receptor beta chains from one sample in a study of OX40 agonist ivuxolimab in advanced cancers. The repertoire was sequenced with immunoSEQ multiplex PCR; TCRdb's copy has only in-frame clones and lacks some. This table holds about 100,000 clones, around nine tenths found once. The source was CD4+ or CD8+ T cells sorted from blood, collected in a trial of the OX40 agonist ivuxolimab. The receptors derive from an adult with an advanced solid tumor such as melanoma, head and neck, liver or kidney cancer. Both conserved end residues are part of each CDR3. A D gene is named only where the DNA matches it firmly. Some rows have no size entry. The others give once, few or many, or a class for an expanded clone.

>TRBD1|TRBJ2-3|NA|TRBV29-1
CSVGKQGADTQYF
TGCAGCGTAGGGAAACAGGGGGCAGATACGCAGTATTTT
>NA|TRBJ1-2|NA|TRBV7-3
CASSLTSGYGYTF
TGTGCCAGCAGCTTAACGTCCGGATATGGCTACACCTTC
>TRBD1|TRBJ2-7|NA|TRBV5-1
CASSLGTGFNEQYF
TGCGCCAGCAGCTTGGGGACAGGGTTTAACGAGCAGTACTTC
>NA|TRBJ2-2|few|TRBV5-4
CASSLVDTGELFF
TGTGCCAGCAGCTTAGTGGACACCGGGGAGCTGTTTTTT
>TRBD1|TRBJ1-4|NA|TRBV19
CASSTTGGSQKLFF
TGTGCCAGTAGTACGACAGGGGGAAGTCAAAAACTGTTTTTT
>NA|TRBJ1-2|NA|TRBV18
CASSPAREGGYTF
TGTGCCAGCTCACCAGCCAGGGAAGGTGGCTACACCTTC
>NA|TRBJ2-1|once|TRBV5-1
CASSRFMDRSNEQFF
TGCGCCAGCAGCCGTTTTATGGACAGAAGCAATGAGCAGTTCTTC
>NA|TRBJ1-6|NA|TRBV11-2
CASSPPGSSYNSPLHF
TGTGCCAGCAGCCCACCGGGGAGCTCCTATAATTCACCCCTCCACTTT
>TRBD2|TRBJ2-5|NA|TRBV11-2
CASSKPGGLMKTQYF
TGTGCCAGCAGCAAACCCGGGGGACTAATGAAGACCCAGTACTTC
>NA|TRBJ1-3|NA|TRBV9
CASSPLDLSSGNTIYF
TGTGCCAGCAGCCCCTTGGACTTATCCTCTGGAAACACCATATATTTT
>NA|TRBJ2-3|NA|TRBV18
CASSGIRGASTDTQYF
TGTGCCAGCTCAGGAATACGGGGGGCCAGCACAGATACGCAGTATTTT
>NA|TRBJ2-7|NA|TRBV27
CASSRSGRRLEQYF
TGTGCCAGCAGCCGCTCCGGGCGCCGACTCGAGCAGTACTTC
>NA|TRBJ1-2|NA|TRBV19
CATRRRYGYTF
TGTGCCACCCGACGGCGTTATGGCTACACCTTC
>NA|TRBJ1-2|NA|TRBV11-2
CASSLETGGGYTF
TGTGCCAGCAGCTTAGAGACAGGCGGTGGCTACACCTTC
>TRBD1|TRBJ1-3|NA|TRBV6-5
CASSATGGGNTIYF
TGTGCCAGCAGTGCGACAGGGGGTGGAAACACCATATATTTT
>NA|TRBJ2-5|NA|TRBV5-1
CASSLMGDNQETQYF
TGCGCCAGCAGCTTGATGGGGGATAACCAAGAGACCCAGTACTTC
>NA|TRBJ2-7|NA|TRBV5-5
CASSVGQSYEQYF
TGTGCCAGCAGCGTCGGACAGTCCTACGAGCAGTACTTC
>TRBD1|TRBJ1-5|NA|TRBV6-1
CASSGTGVGSQHF
TGTGCCAGCAGTGGAACAGGGGTGGGGTCCCAGCATTTT
>NA|TRBJ1-1|few|TRBV16
CASSHESPARAFF
TGTGCCAGCAGCCATGAGAGTCCCGCTAGAGCTTTCTTT
>NA|TRBJ1-1|NA|TRBV9
CASSVTGSGTEAFF
TGTGCCAGCAGCGTGACAGGTTCGGGCACTGAAGCTTTCTTT
>NA|TRBJ2-3|NA|TRBV29-1
CSVEIGGGDTQYF
TGCAGCGTTGAAATCGGGGGCGGAGATACGCAGTATTTT
>NA|TRBJ2-2|NA|TRBV9
CASSVVDFTGELFF
TGTGCCAGCAGCGTAGTGGACTTCACCGGGGAGCTGTTTTTT
>TRBD1|TRBJ1-5|NA|TRBV9
CASSVDGQGSMPQHF
TGTGCCAGCAGCGTAGATGGACAGGGGTCGATGCCCCAGCATTTT
>NA|TRBJ1-1|NA|TRBV6-6
CASSYSTRGEAFF
TGTGCCAGCAGTTACTCGACCAGGGGTGAAGCTTTCTTT
>NA|TRBJ1-3|NA|TRBV6-1
CASTTGSGNTIYF
TGTGCCAGCACAACAGGATCTGGAAACACCATATATTTT
>NA|TRBJ2-2|NA|TRBV19
CASSITGWGELFF
TGTGCCAGTAGTATTACTGGATGGGGGGAGCTGTTTTTT
>NA|TRBJ2-2|NA|TRBV21-1
CASSNGTGRSGELFF
TGTGCCAGCAGCAATGGGACAGGGAGGTCCGGGGAGCTGTTTTTT
>NA|TRBJ2-1|NA|TRBV2
CANQGEYAYNEQFF
TGTGCCAACCAAGGGGAGTACGCCTACAATGAGCAGTTCTTC
>NA|TRBJ1-3|NA|TRBV30
CAWSAGRNSGNTIYF
TGTGCCTGGAGTGCCGGACGTAACTCTGGAAACACCATATATTTT
>NA|TRBJ1-2|NA|TRBV19
CASSRTGQMPGGYTF
TGTGCCAGTAGTAGGACTGGACAAATGCCGGGTGGCTACACCTTC
>TRBD1|TRBJ1-2|NA|TRBV19
CASSLHGQAGYGYTF
TGTGCCAGTAGTCTACACGGACAGGCCGGGTATGGCTACACCTTC
>NA|TRBJ1-6|few|TRBV19
CASQYTSGTRDNSPLHF
TGTGCCAGCCAGTATACATCCGGGACACGGGATAATTCACCCCTCCACTTT
>NA|TRBJ2-3|NA|TRBV6-1
CVSRLTRGADTQYF
TGTGTCAGTCGGCTCACCCGGGGCGCAGATACGCAGTATTTT
>NA|TRBJ2-4|NA|TRBV11-2
CASSLDFLAKNIQYF
TGTGCCAGCAGCTTAGATTTCCTAGCCAAAAACATTCAGTACTTC
>NA|TRBJ1-2|NA|TRBV20-1
CSASPTGYTF
TGCAGTGCTAGTCCGACAGGCTACACCTTC
>NA|TRBJ1-1|NA|TRBV6-5
CASSGRYTEAFF
TGTGCCAGCAGCGGACGGTACACTGAAGCTTTCTTT
>TRBD2|TRBJ2-1|NA|TRBV30
CAWKLAGGGEQFF
TGTGCCTGGAAACTAGCGGGAGGTGGTGAGCAGTTCTTC
>NA|TRBJ2-1|NA|TRBV6-6
CASIGKTNEQFF
TGTGCCAGCATCGGAAAGACCAATGAGCAGTTCTTC
>NA|TRBJ2-1|NA|TRBV6-5
CASSLGTLRTHEQFF
TGTGCCAGCAGTCTCGGGACCCTCCGGACCCATGAGCAGTTCTTC
>NA|TRBJ2-7|NA|TRBV19
CASKDLAGYEQYF
TGTGCCAGTAAAGACCTGGCGGGTTACGAGCAGTACTTC
>NA|TRBJ2-5|NA|TRBV21-1
CASSKDWTTQETQYF
TGTGCCAGCAGCAAAGACTGGACTACGCAAGAGACCCAGTACTTC
>NA|TRBJ1-1|NA|TRBV6-1
CASRAQGPLYTEAFF
TGTGCCAGCCGCGCCCAAGGTCCCCTGTACACTGAAGCTTTCTTT
>NA|TRBJ2-1|NA|TRBV2
CASIPEVLNNEQFF
TGTGCCAGCATTCCTGAGGTACTCAACAATGAGCAGTTCTTC
>TRBD1|TRBJ1-4|NA|TRBV27
CASSRTGGADIEKLFF
TGTGCCAGCAGTCGGACAGGGGGCGCGGATATCGAAAAACTGTTTTTT
>NA|TRBJ2-1|NA|TRBV14
CASSQAGDKQFF
TGTGCCAGCAGCCAAGCTGGGGACAAGCAGTTCTTC
>NA|TRBJ1-2|NA|TRBV5-4
CASSSDLRINYGYTF
TGTGCCAGCAGCTCAGATCTGAGGATTAACTATGGCTACACCTTC
>NA|TRBJ1-3|NA|TRBV2
CASSAKSLVVAPGNTIYF
TGTGCCAGCAGTGCGAAATCGCTAGTTGTTGCCCCTGGAAACACCATATATTTT